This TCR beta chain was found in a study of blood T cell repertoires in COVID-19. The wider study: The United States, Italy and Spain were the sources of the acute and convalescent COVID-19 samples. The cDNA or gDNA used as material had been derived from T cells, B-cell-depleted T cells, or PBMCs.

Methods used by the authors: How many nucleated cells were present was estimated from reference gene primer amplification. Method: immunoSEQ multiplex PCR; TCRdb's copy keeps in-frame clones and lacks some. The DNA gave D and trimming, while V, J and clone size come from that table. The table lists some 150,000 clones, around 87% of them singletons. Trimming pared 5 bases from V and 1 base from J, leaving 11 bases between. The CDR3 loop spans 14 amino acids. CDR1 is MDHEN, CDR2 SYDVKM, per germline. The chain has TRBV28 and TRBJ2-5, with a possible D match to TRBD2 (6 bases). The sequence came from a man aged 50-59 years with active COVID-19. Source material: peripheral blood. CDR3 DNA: TGTGCCAGCAGTCCCGGGACTTTCCAAGAGACCCAGTACTTC. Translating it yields CASSPGTFQETQYF.